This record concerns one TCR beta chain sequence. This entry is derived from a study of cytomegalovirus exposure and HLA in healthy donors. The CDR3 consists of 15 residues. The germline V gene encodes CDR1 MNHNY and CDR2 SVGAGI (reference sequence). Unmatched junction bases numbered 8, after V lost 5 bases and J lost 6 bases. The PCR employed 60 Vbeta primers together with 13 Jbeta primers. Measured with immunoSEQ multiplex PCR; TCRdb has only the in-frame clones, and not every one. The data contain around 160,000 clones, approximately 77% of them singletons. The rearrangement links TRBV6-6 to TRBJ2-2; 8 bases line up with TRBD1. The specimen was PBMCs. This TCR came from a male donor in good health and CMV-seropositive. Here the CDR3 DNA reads TGTGCCAGCAGTCCGGACAGGGTACAGCCCGGGGAGCTGTTTTTT. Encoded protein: CASSPDRVQPGELFF.